This T cell receptor beta chain derives from a study of T cell changes during pregnancy in multiple sclerosis. The data were produced by immunoSEQ multiplex PCR, yet TCRdb's version contains in-frame clones alone and is incomplete. The sample holds 85,000 to 110,000 clones, almost 95% seen once. V was trimmed by 5 bases and J by 6 bases, leaving 10 bases between them. Germline CDR1 is SNHLY and CDR2 is FYNNEI. The length of the CDR3 is 12 residues. The V and J genes are TRBV2 and TRBJ1-2; the D gene is possibly TRBD1 (5 bases). This clonotype was obtained from a female donor with multiple sclerosis, enrolled in a pregnancy study. The sample here was peripheral blood, taken after pregnancy. CDR3 sequence (DNA): TGTGCCAGCAGTAGGCAGGGAAATGGCTACACCTTC. Its translation is CASSRQGNGYTF.